This T cell receptor beta chain was sequenced in a study of blood T cell repertoires in COVID-19. Germline CDR1 and CDR2: ENHRY and SYGVKD. The V and J ends lost 2 bases and 1 base, in that order; junction bases with no gene match: 4. This CDR3 contains 15 residues. TCRdb's copy holds only in-frame clones and misses some; the assay was immunoSEQ multiplex PCR. The sample holds 110,000 to 150,000 clones, roughly 82% seen once. J is TRBJ1-1 and V is TRBV10-3; 7 bases align to TRBD1. The specimen was peripheral blood. The TCR comes from a man in his sixties with active or convalescent COVID-19. The CDR3 coding sequence is TGTGCCATCAGTGAGGGACAGGCCCCGAACACTGAAGCTTTCTTT. Translation gives CAISEGQAPNTEAFF.